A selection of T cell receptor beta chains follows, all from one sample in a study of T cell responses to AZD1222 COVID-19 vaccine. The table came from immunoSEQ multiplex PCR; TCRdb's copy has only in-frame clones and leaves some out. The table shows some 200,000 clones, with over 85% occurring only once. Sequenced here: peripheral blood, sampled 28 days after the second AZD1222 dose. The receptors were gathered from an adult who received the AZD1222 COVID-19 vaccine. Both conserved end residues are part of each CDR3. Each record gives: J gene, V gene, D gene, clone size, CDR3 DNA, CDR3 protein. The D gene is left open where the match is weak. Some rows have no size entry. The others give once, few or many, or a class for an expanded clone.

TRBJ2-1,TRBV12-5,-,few,TGTGCTAGTGGGAGTACCCCAGGGAATGAGCAGTTCTTC,CASGSTPGNEQFF
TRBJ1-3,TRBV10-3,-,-,TGTGCCATCAGCGAGGGAAACACCATATATTTT,CAISEGNTIYF
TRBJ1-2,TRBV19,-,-,TGTGCCAGTAGCCCCCGGCGCAGGGCGTACTATGGCTACACCTTC,CASSPRRRAYYGYTF
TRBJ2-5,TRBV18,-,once,TGTGCCAGCTCACCAGGGGTTCAAGAGACCCAGTACTTC,CASSPGVQETQYF
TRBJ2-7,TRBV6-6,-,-,TGTGCCAGCAGTTACGGGGGTGAGCAGTACTTC,CASSYGGEQYF
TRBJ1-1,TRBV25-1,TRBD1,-,TGTGCCAGTATAGAAGAGGGGGACAGGGCCCGGAAGGCTTTCTTT,CASIEEGDRARKAFF
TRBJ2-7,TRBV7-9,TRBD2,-,TGTGCCAGCAGCCTTAGCGGGGGGACCTCCTACGAGCAGTACTTC,CASSLSGGTSYEQYF
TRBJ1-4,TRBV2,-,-,TGTGCCATTACCCGGGAGCCTAATGAAAAACTGTTTTTT,CAITREPNEKLFF
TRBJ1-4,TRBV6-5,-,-,TGTGCCAGCAGTCGTACAGGGTTAACTAATGAAAAACTGTTTTTT,CASSRTGLTNEKLFF
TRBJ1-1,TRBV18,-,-,TGTGCCAGCTCACCATCAAAGGGGAACACTGAAGCTTTCTTT,CASSPSKGNTEAFF
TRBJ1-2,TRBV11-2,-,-,TGTGCCAGCAGCCAGGGGATAGACTATGGCTACACCTTC,CASSQGIDYGYTF
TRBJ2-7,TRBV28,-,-,TGTGCCAGCAGTTGGCAGCCCTCCCAGGGCTACGAGCAGTACTTC,CASSWQPSQGYEQYF
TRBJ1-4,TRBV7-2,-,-,TGTGCCAGCAGCTTAGCCGGGACACTTGCAACTAATGAAAAACTGTTTTTT,CASSLAGTLATNEKLFF
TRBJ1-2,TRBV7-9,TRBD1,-,TGTGCCAGCAGCTCCGGGACAGGGGATGGCTACACCTTC,CASSSGTGDGYTF
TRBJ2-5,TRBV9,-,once,TGTGCCAGCAGCGTAGAGGGCCGCCAAGAGACCCAGTACTTC,CASSVEGRQETQYF
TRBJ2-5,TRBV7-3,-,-,TGTGCCAGCAGCTCCGGGACTCCCCAGGGGACCCAGTACTTC,CASSSGTPQGTQYF
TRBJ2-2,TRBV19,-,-,TGTGCCAGTAGTATAGATCTAGATCCCGGGGAGCTGTTTTTT,CASSIDLDPGELFF
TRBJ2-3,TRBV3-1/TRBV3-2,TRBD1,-,TGTGCCAGCAGCAGGACAGGGGGCGTAGATACGCAGTATTTT,CASSRTGGVDTQYF
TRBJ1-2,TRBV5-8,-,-,TGTGCCAGCAGCTTGGGCAGGGCCTTCTATGGCTACACCTTC,CASSLGRAFYGYTF
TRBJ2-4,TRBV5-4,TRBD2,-,TGTGCCAGCAGCTTTGCTAGCGGGGTAGCCAAAAACATTCAGTACTTC,CASSFASGVAKNIQYF
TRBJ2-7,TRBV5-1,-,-,TGCGCCAGCAGCTTGGTTCGGGCAGGACAAAACGAGCAGTACTTC,CASSLVRAGQNEQYF
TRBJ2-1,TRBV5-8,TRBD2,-,TGTGCCAGCAGCTTCTCCGGACTAGCCCTAAATGAGCAGTTCTTC,CASSFSGLALNEQFF
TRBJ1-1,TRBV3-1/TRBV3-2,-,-,TGTGCCAGCACTCTCCTCGGATCCCAGGGGAACACTGAAGCTTTCTTT,CASTLLGSQGNTEAFF
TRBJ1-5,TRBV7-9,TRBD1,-,TGTGCCAGCAGCCTGGGGACAGGGAATCAGCCCCAGCATTTT,CASSLGTGNQPQHF
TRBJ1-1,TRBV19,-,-,TGTGCCAGTACCCCCGGCCACCTAACAATCGGGAACACTGAAGCTTTCTTT,CASTPGHLTIGNTEAFF
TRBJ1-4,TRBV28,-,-,TGTGCCAGCAGTTTGGGTCAGGGTGAAAAACTGTTTTTT,CASSLGQGEKLFF
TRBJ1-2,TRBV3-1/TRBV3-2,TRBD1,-,TGTGCCAGCAGCCAAGATCTTAACAGGGGAGGCTACACCTTC,CASSQDLNRGGYTF
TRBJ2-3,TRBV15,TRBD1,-,TGTGCCACCAGCAGAGATCGACTCCGGGACAGGTCGACAGATACGCAGTATTTT,CATSRDRLRDRSTDTQYF
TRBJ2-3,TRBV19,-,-,TGTGCCAGTACCGCCGCAGATACGCAGTATTTT,CASTAADTQYF
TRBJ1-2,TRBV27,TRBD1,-,TGTGCCACAGGGGACAGACGCTATGGCTACACCTTC,CATGDRRYGYTF
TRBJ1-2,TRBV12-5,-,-,TGTGCTAGCTTGAGGGATTCCTCCTATGGCTACACCTTC,CASLRDSSYGYTF
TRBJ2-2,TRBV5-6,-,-,TGTGCCAGCAGCTTACTACTGAACACCGGGGAGCTGTTTTTT,CASSLLLNTGELFF
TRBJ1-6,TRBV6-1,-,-,TGTGCCAGCAGTGAGGAAAGCGGTCGGAGTTATTCACCCCTCCACTTT,CASSEESGRSYSPLHF
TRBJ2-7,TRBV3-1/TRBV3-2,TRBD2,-,TGTGCCAGCAGCCAAGGTCGACTAGCCGGCGTCTACGAGCAGTACTTC,CASSQGRLAGVYEQYF
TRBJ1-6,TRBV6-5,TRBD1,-,TGTGCCAGCAGTTTGGACAGGGCCTACAATTCACCCCTCCACTTT,CASSLDRAYNSPLHF
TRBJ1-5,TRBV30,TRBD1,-,TGTGCCTGGAGTGAGGGCAGGGGGCATCAGCCCCAGCATTTT,CAWSEGRGHQPQHF